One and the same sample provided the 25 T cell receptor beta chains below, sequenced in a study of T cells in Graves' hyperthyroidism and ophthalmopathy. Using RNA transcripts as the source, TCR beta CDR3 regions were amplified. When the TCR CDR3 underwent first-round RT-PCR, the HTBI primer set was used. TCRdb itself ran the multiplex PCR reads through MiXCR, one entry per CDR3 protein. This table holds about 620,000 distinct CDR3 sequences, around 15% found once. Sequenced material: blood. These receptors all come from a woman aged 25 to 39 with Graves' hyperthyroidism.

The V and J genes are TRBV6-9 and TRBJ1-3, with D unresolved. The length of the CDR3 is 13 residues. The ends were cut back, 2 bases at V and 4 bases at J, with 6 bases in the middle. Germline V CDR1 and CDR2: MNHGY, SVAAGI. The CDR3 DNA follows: TGTGCCAGCAGTTATGGGAGGGGAAACACCATATATTTT. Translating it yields CASSYGRGNTIYF.

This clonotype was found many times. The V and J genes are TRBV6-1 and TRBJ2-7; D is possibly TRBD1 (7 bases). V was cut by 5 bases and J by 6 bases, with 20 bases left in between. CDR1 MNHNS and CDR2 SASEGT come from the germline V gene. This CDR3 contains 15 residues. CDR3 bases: TGTGCCAGCAGTCGACTCACTGGAGGGGGCTTCGAGCAGTACTTC. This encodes CASSRLTGGGFEQYF.

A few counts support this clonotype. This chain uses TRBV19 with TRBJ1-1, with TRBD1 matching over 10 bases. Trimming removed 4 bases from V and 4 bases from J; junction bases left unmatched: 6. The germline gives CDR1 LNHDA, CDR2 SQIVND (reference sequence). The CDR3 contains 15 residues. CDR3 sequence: CASSNRDRGGTEAFF. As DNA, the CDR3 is TGTGCCAGTAGTAACCGGGACAGGGGAGGCACTGAAGCTTTCTTT.

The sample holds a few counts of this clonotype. The CDR3 coding sequence is TGTGCCAGCACCAGGGACACCCCCCGTGGGGCTTTCTTT. This gives the protein CASTRDTPRGAFF. This chain connects TRBV6-1 to TRBJ1-1; TRBD1 is a possible D gene (6 bases). This CDR3 contains 13 residues. Looked up from germline, CDR1 is MNHNS and CDR2 is SASEGT. V was shortened by 7 bases and J by 11 bases, with 20 bases between the two germline ends.

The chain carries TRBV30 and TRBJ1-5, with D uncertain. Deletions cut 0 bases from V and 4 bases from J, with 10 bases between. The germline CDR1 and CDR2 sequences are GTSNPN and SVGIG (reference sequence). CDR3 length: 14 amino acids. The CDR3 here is CAWSVHGSNQPQHF. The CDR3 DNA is TGTGCCTGGAGTGTACACGGATCTAATCAGCCCCAGCATTTT. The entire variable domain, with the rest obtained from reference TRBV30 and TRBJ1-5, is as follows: SQTIHQWPATLVQPVGSPLSLECTVEGTSNPNLYWYRQAAGRGLQLLFYSVGIGQISSEVPQNLSASRPQDRQFILSSKKLLLSDSGFYLCAWSVHGSNQPQHFGDGTRLSIL.

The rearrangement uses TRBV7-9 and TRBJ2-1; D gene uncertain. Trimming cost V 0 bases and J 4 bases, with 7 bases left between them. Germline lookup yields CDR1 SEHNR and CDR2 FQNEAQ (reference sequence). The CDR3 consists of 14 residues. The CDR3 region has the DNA TGTGCCAGCAGCTTAGCTTCAAATTACAATGAGCAGTTCTTC. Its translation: CASSLASNYNEQFF.

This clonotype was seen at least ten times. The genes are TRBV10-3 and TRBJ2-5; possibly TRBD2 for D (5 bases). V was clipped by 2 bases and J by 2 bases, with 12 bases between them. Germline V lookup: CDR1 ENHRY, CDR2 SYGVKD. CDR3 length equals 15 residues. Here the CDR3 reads CAISEGEKSQETQYF. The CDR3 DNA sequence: TGTGCCATCAGTGAGGGGGAGAAGTCACAAGAGACCCAGTACTTC.

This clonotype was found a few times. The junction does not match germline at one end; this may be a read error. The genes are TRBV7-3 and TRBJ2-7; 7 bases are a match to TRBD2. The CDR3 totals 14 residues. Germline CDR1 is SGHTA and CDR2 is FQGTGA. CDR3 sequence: CASSLDRTSEEQYF. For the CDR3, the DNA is TGTGCTAGCAGCTTGGATAGGACTAGTGAGGAGCAGTACTTC.

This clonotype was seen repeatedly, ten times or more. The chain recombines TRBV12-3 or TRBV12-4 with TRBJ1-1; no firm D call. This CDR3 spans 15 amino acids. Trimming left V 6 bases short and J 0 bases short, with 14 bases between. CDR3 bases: TGTGCCAGCAGCACCCGCCGGGGATTGAACACTGAAGCTTTCTTT. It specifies CASSTRRGLNTEAFF.

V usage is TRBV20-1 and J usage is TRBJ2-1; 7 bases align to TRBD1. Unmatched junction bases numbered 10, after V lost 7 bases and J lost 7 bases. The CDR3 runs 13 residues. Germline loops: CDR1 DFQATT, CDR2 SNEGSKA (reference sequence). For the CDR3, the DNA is TGCAGTGTCAATTTGGACAGGCCTAATGAGCAGTTCTTC. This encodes CSVNLDRPNEQFF.

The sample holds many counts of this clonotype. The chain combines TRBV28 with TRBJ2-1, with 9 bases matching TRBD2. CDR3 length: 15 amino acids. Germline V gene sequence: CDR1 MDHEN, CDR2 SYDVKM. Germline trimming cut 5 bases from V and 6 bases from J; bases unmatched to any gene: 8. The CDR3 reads CASSPRLAAINEQFF. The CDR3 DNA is TGTGCCAGCAGTCCGCGACTAGCGGCGATCAATGAGCAGTTCTTC.

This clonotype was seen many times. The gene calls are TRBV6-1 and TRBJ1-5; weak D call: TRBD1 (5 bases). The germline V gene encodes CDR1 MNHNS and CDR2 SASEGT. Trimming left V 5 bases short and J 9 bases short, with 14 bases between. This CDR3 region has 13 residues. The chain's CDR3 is CASSTSWGRPQHF. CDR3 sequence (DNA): TGTGCCAGCAGTACCAGTTGGGGACGGCCCCAGCATTTT.

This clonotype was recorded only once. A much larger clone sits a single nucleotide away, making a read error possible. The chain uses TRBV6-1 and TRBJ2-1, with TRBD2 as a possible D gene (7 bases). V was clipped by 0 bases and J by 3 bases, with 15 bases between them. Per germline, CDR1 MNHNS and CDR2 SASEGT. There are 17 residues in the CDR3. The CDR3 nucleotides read TGTGCCAGCAGTGAAGCTAGGGGCGGGGGCCGCTACAATGAGCAGTTCTTC. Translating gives CASSEARGGGRYNEQFF.

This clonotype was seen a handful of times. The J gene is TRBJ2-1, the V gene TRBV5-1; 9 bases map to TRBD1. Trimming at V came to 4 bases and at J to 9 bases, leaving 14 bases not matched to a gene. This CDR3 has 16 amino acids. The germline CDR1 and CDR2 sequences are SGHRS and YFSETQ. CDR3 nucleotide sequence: TGCGCCAGCAGCGCCCGGACAGGGGCCGGAACGGGTGAGCAGTTCTTC. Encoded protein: CASSARTGAGTGEQFF.

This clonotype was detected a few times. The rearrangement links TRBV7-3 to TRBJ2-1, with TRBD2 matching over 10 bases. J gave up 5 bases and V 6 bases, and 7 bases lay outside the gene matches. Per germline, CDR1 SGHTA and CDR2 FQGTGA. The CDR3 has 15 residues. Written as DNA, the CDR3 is TGTGCCAGCAGTCAATCCCTAGCGGGGGACAATGAGCAGTTCTTC. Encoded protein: CASSQSLAGDNEQFF. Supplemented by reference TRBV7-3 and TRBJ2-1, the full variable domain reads GAGVSQTPSNKVTEKGKYVELRCDPISGHTALYWYRQSLGQGPEFLIYFQGTGAADDSGLPNDRFFAVRPEGSVSTLKIQRTERGDSAVYLCASSQSLAGDNEQFFGPGTRLTVL.

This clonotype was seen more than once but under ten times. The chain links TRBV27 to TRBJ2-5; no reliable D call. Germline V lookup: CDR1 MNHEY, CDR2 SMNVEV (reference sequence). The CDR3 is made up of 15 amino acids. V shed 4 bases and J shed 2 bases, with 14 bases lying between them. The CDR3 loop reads CASSYSLRQQETQYF. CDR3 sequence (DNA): TGTGCCAGCAGTTACAGTTTGAGACAACAAGAGACCCAGTACTTC.

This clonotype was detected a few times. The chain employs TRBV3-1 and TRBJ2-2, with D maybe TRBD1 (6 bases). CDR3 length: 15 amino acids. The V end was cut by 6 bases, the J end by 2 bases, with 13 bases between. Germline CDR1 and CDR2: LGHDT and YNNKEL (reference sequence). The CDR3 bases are TGTGCCAGCAGTCTATTCGGGACAAACACCGGGGAGCTGTTTTTT. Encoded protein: CASSLFGTNTGELFF.

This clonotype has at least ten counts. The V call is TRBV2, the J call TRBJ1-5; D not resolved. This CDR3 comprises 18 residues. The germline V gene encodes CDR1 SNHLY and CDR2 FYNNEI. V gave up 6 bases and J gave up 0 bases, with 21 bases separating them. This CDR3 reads CASRPGPDAVYSNQPQHF. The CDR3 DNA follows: TGTGCCAGCAGACCCGGGCCAGATGCCGTTTATAGCAATCAGCCCCAGCATTTT.

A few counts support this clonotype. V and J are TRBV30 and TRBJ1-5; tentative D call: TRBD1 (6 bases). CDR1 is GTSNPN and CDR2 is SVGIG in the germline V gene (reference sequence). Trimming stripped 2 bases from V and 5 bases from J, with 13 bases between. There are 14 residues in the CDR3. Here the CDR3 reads CAWSSGVEDQPQHF. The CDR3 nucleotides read TGTGCCTGGAGTTCAGGGGTGGAAGATCAGCCCCAGCATTTT.

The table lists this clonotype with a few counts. CDR3 region: CATSTPAGTVLLNQPQHF. The CDR3 DNA sequence: TGTGCCACCAGCACCCCCGCCGGGACAGTACTCCTCAATCAGCCCCAGCATTTT. This chain uses TRBV15 with TRBJ1-5, with 7 nucleotides matching TRBD1. From germline, CDR1 is LNHNV and CDR2 YYDKDF (reference sequence). CDR3 length: 18 residues. V shed 4 bases, J shed 3 bases, and the junction held 15 bases outside the gene matches.

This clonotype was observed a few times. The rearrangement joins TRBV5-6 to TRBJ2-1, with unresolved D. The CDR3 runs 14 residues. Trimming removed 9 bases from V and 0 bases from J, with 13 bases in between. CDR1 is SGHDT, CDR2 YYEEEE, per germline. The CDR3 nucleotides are TGTGCCACTGCACGAGAAAACTCCTACAATGAGCAGTTCTTC. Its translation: CATARENSYNEQFF.

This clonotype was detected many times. The CDR3 spells CSALRLGVLTAFF. The CDR3 region has the DNA TGCAGTGCCCTCAGGTTAGGGGTTTTGACAGCTTTCTTT. This chain links TRBV20-1 with TRBJ1-1, with a weak D call TRBD1 (5 bases). Trimming stripped 6 bases from V and 10 bases from J, with 21 bases between. The V gene's germline CDR1 is DFQATT and CDR2 SNEGSKA (reference sequence). This CDR3 contains 13 residues.

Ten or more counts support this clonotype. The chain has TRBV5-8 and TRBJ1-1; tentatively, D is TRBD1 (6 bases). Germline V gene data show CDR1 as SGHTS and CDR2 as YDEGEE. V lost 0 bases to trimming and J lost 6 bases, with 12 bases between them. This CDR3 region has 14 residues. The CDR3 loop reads CASSLGQGFAEAFF. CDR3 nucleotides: TGTGCCAGCAGCTTGGGGCAGGGGTTCGCTGAAGCTTTCTTT.

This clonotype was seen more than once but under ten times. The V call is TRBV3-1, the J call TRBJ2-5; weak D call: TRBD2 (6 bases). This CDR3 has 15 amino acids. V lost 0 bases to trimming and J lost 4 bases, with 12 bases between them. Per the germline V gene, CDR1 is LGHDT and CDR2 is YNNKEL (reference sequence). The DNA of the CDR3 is TGTGCCAGCAGCCAAGAAACGCGGCGGGGAGAGACCCAGTACTTC. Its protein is CASSQETRRGETQYF.

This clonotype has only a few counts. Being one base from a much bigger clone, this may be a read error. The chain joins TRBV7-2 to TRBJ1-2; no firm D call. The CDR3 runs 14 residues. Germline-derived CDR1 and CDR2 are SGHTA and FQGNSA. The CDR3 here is CARSLDPGAAGYTF. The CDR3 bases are TGTGCCCGCAGCTTAGATCCGGGTGCCGCAGGCTACACCTTC.